The 2 T cell receptor beta chains below were found in one sample sequenced in a study of T cell clonality in common variable immunodeficiency. Repertoires were generated with immunoSEQ multiplex PCR, while TCRdb's copy carries only in-frame clones and drops some. Altogether more than 45,000 clones were found in the sample, and no singletons occur. What was sequenced was peripheral blood mononuclear cells. The receptors stem from a person aged 18 to 70 in good health.

This clone has at least ten counts. The read comes to an end 3 residues before the CDR3 does, leaving the germline J gene to fill in the end. The same CDR3 arises from other DNA sequences in this sample as well. The chain carries TRBV18 and TRBJ1-2; D might be TRBD1 (6 bases). The CDR3 runs to 13 residues. V lost 2 bases and J 2 bases, leaving 6 bases between the germline ends. CDR1 and CDR2 from the germline V gene are KGHSH and LQKENI. Here the CDR3 reads CASSPGQNYGYTF. The part of the CDR3 DNA that was read is TGTGCCAGCTCACCAGGACAGAACTATGGC.

Ten or more counts support this clone. Coverage ceases 3 residues before the CDR3 finishes, and the germline J gene fills in the end. The chain joins TRBV18 to TRBJ1-1, with a tentative D call TRBD1 (6 bases). Per the germline V gene, CDR1 is KGHSH and CDR2 is LQKENI. The CDR3 covers 13 residues. Trimming removed 7 bases from V and 1 base from J, with 10 bases in between. CDR3 DNA (partial): TGTGCCAGCTGCGGACAGCAGAACACTGAA. Its translation is CASCGQQNTE. The full CDR3 is CASCGQQNTEAFF. The full variable domain, its missing parts supplied by reference TRBV18 and TRBJ1-1, is NAGVMQNPRHLVRRRGQEARLRCSPMKGHSHVYWYRQLPEEGLKFMVYLQKENIIDESGMPKERFSAEFPKEGPSILRIQQVVRGDSAAYFCASCGQQNTEAFFGQGTRLTVV.